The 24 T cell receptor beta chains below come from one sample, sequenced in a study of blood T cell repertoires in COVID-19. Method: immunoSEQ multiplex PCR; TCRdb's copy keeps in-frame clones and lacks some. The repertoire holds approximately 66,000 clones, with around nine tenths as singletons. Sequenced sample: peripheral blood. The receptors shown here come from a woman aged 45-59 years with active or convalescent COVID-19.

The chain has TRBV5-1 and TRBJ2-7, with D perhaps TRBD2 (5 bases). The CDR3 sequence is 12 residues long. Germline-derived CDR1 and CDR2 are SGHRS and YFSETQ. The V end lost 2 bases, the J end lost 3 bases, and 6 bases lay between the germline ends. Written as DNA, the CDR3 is TGCGCCAGCAGCTTTGCGGGCTACGAGCAGTACTTC. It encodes CASSFAGYEQYF. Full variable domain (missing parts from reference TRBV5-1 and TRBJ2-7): KAGVTQTPRYLIKTRGQQVTLSCSPISGHRSVSWYQQTPGQGLQFLFEYFSETQRNKGNFPGRFSGRQFSNSRSEMNVSTLELGDSALYLCASSFAGYEQYFGPGTRLTVT.

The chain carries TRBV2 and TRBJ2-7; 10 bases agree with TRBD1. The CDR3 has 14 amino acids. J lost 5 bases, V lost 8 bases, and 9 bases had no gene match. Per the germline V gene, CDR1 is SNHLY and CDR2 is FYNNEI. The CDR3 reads CASSRDRGWDEQYF. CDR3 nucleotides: TGTGCCAGCTCCAGGGACAGGGGCTGGGACGAGCAGTACTTC.

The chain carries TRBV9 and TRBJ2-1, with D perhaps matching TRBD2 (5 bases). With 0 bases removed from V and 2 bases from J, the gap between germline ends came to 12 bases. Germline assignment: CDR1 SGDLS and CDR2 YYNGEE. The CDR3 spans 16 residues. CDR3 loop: CASSVVAGHPYNEQFF. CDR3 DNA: TGTGCCAGCAGCGTAGTCGCGGGTCATCCCTACAATGAGCAGTTCTTC.

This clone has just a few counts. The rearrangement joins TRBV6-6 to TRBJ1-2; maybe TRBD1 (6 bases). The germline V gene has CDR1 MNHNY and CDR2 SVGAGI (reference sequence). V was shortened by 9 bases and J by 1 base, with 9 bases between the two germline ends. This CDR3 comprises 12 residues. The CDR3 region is CASTGNNYGYTF. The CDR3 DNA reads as TGTGCCAGTACAGGGAATAACTATGGCTACACCTTC.

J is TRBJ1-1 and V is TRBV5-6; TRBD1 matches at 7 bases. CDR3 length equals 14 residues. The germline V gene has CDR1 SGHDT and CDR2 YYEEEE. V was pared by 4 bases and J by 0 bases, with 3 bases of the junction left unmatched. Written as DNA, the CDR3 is TGTGCCAGCAGCGCGGGACAGCTGAACACTGAAGCTTTCTTT. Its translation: CASSAGQLNTEAFF.

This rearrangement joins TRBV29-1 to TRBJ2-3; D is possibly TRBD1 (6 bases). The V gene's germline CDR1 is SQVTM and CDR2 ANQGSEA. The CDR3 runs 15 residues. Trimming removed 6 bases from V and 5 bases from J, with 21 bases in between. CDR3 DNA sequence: TGCAGCGTCCTACACCGGGACATCACGGTAGATACGCAGTATTTT. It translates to CSVLHRDITVDTQYF.

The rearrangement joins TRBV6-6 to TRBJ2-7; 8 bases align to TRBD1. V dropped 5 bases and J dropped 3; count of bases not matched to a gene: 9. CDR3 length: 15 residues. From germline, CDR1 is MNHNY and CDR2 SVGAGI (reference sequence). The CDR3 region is CASSETDRAYYEQYF. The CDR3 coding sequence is TGTGCCAGCAGTGAGACGGACAGGGCCTACTACGAGCAGTACTTC.

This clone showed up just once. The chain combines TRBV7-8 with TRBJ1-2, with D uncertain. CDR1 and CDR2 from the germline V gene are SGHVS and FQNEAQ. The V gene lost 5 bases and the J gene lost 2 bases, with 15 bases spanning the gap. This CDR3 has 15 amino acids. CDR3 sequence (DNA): TGTGCCAGCAGCCCCCATCTTGCGCCGAACTATGGCTACACCTTC. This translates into CASSPHLAPNYGYTF.

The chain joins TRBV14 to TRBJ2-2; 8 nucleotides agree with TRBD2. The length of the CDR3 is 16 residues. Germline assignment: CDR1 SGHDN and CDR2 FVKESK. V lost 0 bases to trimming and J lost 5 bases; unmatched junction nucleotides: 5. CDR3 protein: CASSQDWREATGELFF. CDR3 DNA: TGTGCCAGCAGCCAAGACTGGCGGGAGGCGACCGGGGAGCTGTTTTTT.

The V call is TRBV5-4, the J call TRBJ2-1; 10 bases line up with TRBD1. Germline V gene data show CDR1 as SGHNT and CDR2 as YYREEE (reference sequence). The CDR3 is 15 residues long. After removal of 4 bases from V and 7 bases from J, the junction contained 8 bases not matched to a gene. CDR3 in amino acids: CASSAGTGVRNEQFF. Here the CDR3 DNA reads TGTGCCAGCAGCGCCGGGACAGGGGTTCGGAATGAGCAGTTCTTC.

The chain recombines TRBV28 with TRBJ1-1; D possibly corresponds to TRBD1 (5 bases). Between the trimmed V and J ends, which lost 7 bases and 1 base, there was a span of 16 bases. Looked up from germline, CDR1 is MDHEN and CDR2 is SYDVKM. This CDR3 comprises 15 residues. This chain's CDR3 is CASNFPTETNTEAFF. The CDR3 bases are TGTGCCAGCAACTTCCCGACAGAAACGAACACTGAAGCTTTCTTT.

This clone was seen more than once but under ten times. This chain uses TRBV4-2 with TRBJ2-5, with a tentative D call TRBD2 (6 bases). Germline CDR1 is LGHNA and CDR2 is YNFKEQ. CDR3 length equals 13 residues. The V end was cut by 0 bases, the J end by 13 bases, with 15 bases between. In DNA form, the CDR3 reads TGTGCCAGCAGCCAAGAGGAACGGGGGATCCCGTACTTC. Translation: CASSQEERGIPYF.

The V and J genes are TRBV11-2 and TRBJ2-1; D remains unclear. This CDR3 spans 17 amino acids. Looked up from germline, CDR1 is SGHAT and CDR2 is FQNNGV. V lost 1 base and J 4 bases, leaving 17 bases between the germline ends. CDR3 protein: CASSLGPRLFQYNEQFF. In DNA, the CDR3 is TGTGCCAGCAGCTTAGGTCCGCGGTTATTCCAGTACAATGAGCAGTTCTTC. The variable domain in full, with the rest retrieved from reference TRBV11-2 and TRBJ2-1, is EAGVAQSPRYKIIEKRQSVAFWCNPISGHATLYWYQQILGQGPKLLIQFQNNGVVDDSQLPKDRFSAERLKGVDSTLKIQPAKLEDSAVYLCASSLGPRLFQYNEQFFGPGTRLTVL.

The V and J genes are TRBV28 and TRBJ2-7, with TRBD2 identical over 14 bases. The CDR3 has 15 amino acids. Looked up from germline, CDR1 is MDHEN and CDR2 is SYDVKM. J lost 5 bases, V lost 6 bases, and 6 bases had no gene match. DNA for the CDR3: TGTGCCAGCAGGCGACCGGGACTAGCGGGAGACGAGCAGTACTTC. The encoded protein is CASRRPGLAGDEQYF.

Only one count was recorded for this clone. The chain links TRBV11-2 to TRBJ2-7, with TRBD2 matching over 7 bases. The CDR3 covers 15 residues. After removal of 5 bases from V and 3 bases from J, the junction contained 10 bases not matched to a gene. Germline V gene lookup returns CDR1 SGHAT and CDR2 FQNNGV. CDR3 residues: CASSPRSGNIYEQYF. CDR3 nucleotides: TGTGCCAGCAGCCCTCGAAGCGGGAACATCTACGAGCAGTACTTC.

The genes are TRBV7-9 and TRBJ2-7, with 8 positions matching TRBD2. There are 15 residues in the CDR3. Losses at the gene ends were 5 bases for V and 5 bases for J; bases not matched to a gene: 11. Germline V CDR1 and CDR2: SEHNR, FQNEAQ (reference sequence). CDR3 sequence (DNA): TGTGCCAGCAGCCCACGAGCGGGAGAGAGGCACGAGCAGTACTTC. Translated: CASSPRAGERHEQYF.

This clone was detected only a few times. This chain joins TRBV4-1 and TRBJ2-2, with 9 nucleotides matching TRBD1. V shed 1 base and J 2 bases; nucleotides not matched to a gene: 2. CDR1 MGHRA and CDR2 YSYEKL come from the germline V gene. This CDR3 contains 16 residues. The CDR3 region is CASSQADRGNTGELFF. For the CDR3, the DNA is TGCGCCAGCAGCCAAGCGGACAGGGGCAACACCGGGGAGCTGTTTTTT.

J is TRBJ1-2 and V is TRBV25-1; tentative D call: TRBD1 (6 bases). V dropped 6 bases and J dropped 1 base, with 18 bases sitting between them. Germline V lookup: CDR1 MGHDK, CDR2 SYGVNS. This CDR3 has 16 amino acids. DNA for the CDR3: TGTGCCAGCAGAGGTACAGGGTATCCTGTTAACTATGGCTACACCTTC. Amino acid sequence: CASRGTGYPVNYGYTF.

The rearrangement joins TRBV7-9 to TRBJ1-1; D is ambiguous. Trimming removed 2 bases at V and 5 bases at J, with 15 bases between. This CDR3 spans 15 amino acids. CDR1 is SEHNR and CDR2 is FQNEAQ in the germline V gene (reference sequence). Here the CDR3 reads CASSLRELRETEAFF. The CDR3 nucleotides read TGTGCCAGCAGCTTAAGGGAGCTTCGGGAAACTGAAGCTTTCTTT.

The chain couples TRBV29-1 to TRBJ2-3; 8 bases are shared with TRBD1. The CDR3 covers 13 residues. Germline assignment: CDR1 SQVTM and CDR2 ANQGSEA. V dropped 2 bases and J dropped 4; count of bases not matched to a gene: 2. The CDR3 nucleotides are TGCAGCGTTGAACGGACAGGGTCAGATACGCAGTATTTT. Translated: CSVERTGSDTQYF.

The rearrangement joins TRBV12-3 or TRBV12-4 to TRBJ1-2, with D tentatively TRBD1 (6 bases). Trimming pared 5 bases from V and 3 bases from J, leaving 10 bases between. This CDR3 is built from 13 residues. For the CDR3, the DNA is TGTGCCAGCAGTCCCGGACAGCACTATGGCTACACCTTC. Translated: CASSPGQHYGYTF.

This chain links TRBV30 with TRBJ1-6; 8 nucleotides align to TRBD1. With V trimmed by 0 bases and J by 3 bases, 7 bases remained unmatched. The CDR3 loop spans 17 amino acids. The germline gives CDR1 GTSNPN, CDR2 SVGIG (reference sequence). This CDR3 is CAWSVPGQGLYNSPLHF. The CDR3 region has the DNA TGTGCCTGGAGTGTTCCAGGACAGGGACTCTATAATTCACCCCTCCACTTT.

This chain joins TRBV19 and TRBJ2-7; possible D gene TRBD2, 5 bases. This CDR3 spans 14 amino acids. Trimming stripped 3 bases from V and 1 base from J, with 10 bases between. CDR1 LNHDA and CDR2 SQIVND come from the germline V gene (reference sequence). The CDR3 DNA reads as TGTGCCAGTAGTATCGGAAGCGGTTCCTACGAGCAGTACTTC. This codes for CASSIGSGSYEQYF.

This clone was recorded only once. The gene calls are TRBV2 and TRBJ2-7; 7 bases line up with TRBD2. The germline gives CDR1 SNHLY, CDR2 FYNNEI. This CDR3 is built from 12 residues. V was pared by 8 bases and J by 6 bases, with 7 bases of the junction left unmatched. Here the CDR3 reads CASGLVSTEQYF. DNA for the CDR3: TGTGCCAGCGGACTAGTCTCTACCGAGCAGTACTTC.